The clone carrying this T cell receptor beta chain has a handful of counts. Trimming pared 5 bases from V and 0 bases from J, leaving 11 bases between. The CDR3 has 14 residues. Germline V gene sequence: CDR1 SGHAT, CDR2 FQNNGV. This sample stems from a study of T cells after yellow fever vaccination. Study-level background: Researchers used SMART-Seq v4 Ultra Low Input to prepare fractions that had low cell numbers.

Researchers made TCR cDNA using 5'RACE template switching, and this step added a universal primer site and UMIs. One entry per CDR3 protein, called by TCRdb with MiXCR from the 5' RACE reads. Of about 340,000 distinct CDR3 sequences listed, 7.5% to 9% are singletons. This specimen was PBMCs, taken on the day of the first yellow fever vaccination. The chain joins TRBV11-2 to TRBJ2-7; tentative D call: TRBD1 (5 bases). The receptor was derived from a man aged 18 to 35 who received the YFV17D yellow fever vaccine. CDR3 sequence reads: CASSVDTYSYEQYF. The CDR3 DNA sequence: TGTGCCAGCAGCGTGGACACTTACTCCTACGAGCAGTACTTC.